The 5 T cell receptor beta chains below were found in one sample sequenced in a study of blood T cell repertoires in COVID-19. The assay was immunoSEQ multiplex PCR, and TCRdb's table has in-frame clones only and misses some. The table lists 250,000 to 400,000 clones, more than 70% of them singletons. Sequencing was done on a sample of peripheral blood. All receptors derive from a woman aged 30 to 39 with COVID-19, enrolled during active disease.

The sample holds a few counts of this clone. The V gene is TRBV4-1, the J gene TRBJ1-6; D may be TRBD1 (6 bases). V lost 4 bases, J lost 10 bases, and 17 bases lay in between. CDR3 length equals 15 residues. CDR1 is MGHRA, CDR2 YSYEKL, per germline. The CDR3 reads CASSLKRTGKSPLHF. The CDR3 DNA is TGCGCCAGCAGCCTAAAGAGAACAGGGAAGTCACCCCTCCACTTT.

The CDR3 coding sequence is TGTGCCAGCAGCCCGAACGGGGGGAGTCAACAGCCCCAGCATTTT. It codes for CASSPNGGSQQPQHF. The genes are TRBV11-2 and TRBJ1-5; the D gene is possibly TRBD1 (5 bases). The CDR3 has 15 amino acids. From germline, CDR1 is SGHAT and CDR2 FQNNGV. Deletions cut 5 bases from V and 7 bases from J, with 18 bases between.

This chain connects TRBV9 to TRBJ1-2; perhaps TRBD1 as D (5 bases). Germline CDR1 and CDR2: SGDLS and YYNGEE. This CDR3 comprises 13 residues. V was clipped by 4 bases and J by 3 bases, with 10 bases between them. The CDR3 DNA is TGTGCCAGCAGCTCCAGCAGGGACTATGGCTACACCTTC. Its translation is CASSSSRDYGYTF.

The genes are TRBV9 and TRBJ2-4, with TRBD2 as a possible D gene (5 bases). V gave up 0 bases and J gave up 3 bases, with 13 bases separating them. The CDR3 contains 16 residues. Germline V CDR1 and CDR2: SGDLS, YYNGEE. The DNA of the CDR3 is TGTGCCAGCAGCGTAGACGAGGGAGTCGGCAAAAACATTCAGTACTTC. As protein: CASSVDEGVGKNIQYF.

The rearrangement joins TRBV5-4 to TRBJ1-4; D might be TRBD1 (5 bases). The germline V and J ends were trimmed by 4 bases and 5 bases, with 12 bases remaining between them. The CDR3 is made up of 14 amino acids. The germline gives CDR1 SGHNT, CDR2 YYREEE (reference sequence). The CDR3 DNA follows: TGTGCCAGCAGCGTGGGGGGAGGGAATGAAAAACTGTTTTTT. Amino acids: CASSVGGGNEKLFF.